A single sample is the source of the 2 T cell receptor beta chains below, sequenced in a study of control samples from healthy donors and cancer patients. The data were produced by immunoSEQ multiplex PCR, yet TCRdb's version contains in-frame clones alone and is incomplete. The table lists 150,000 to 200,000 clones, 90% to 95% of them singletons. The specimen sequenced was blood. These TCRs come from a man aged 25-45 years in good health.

This CDR3 reads CASSFDRSNTGELFF. CDR3 DNA sequence: TGCGCCAGCAGCTTTGACAGGTCGAACACCGGGGAGCTGTTTTTT. V is TRBV5-1 and J is TRBJ2-2; a possible D gene is TRBD1 (6 bases). The CDR3 is 15 amino acids. The V gene lost 2 bases and the J gene lost 0 bases, with 8 bases spanning the gap. Germline CDR1 is SGHRS and CDR2 is YFSETQ.

DNA of the CDR3: TGTGCCAGCAGCAAAGGGGGGACAGGGGGGGGAGGTAAGCAGTACTTC. Amino acids: CASSKGGTGGGGKQYF. V is TRBV21-1 and J is TRBJ2-7; the table's TRBD1 call for D was not verified on the DNA. TRBV21-1 is recorded as a pseudogene. The CDR3 consists of 16 residues.